The 12 T cell receptor beta chains reported below all come from one sample, sequenced in a study of T-cell memory formation after mild COVID-19. TCRdb re-analysed the 5' RACE reads in MiXCR, keeping a single row per CDR3 protein. Of under 200,000 distinct CDR3 sequences in the sample, around 10% were seen once. The sample taken for sequencing was PBMCs or a T cell subset sorted from them (not recorded which). Source of these receptors: a man younger than 35 who had mild COVID-19 (a few samples of this study predate the infection). Cell type and time point are not known.

The J gene is TRBJ2-7, the V gene TRBV4-1; 11 nucleotides line up with TRBD1. Trimming cost V 3 bases and J 7 bases; bases outside gene matches: 8. There are 15 residues in the CDR3. Looked up from germline, CDR1 is MGHRA and CDR2 is YSYEKL. The CDR3 reads CASSQGDRGYWEQYF. CDR3 bases: TGCGCCAGCAGCCAGGGGGACAGGGGGTATTGGGAGCAGTACTTC.

The chain couples TRBV7-6 to TRBJ1-1; unclear D gene. V was shortened by 2 bases and J by 3 bases, with 7 bases between the two germline ends. The CDR3 covers 13 residues. Germline V gene sequence: CDR1 SGHVS, CDR2 FNYEAQ. CDR3 loop: CASSLSQDTEAFF. The DNA of the CDR3 is TGTGCCAGCAGCTTAAGTCAGGACACTGAAGCTTTCTTT.

This clonotype was found a few times. The V call is TRBV4-3, the J call TRBJ1-4; 8 nucleotides align to TRBD1. The CDR3 extends over 15 amino acids. CDR1 and CDR2 from the germline V gene are LGHNA and YSLEER. Unmatched junction bases numbered 7, after V lost 2 bases and J lost 8 bases. CDR3 sequence reads: CASSQNRGGREKLFF. The CDR3, as DNA: TGCGCCAGCAGCCAAAACAGGGGGGGAAGGGAAAAACTGTTTTTT.

This clonotype occurred many times. The chain couples TRBV12-3 or TRBV12-4 to TRBJ1-6, with 8 bases identical to TRBD1. Unmatched junction bases numbered 10, after V lost 5 bases and J lost 10 bases. The CDR3 loop spans 15 amino acids. CDR3 nucleotides: TGTGCCAGCAGTCTCATCCAGGGGGCTGAGTCACCCCTCCACTTT. It encodes CASSLIQGAESPLHF.

The genes are TRBV19 and TRBJ2-3; possibly TRBD2 for D (6 bases). Germline V gene lookup returns CDR1 LNHDA and CDR2 SQIVND (reference sequence). The CDR3 loop spans 12 amino acids. V dropped 6 bases and J dropped 6 bases, with 10 bases sitting between them. The CDR3 protein is CASRLSGDTQYF. CDR3 nucleotides: TGTGCCAGTAGACTCAGCGGGGATACGCAGTATTTT. Looking up the rest from reference TRBV19 and TRBJ2-3 gives the full variable domain: DGGITQSPKYLFRKEGQNVTLSCEQNLNHDAMYWYRQDPGQGLRLIYYSQIVNDFQKGDIAEGYSVSREKKESFPLTVTSAQKNPTAFYLCASRLSGDTQYFGPGTRLTVL.

The CDR3 coding sequence is TGCGCCAGCAGCCCGGACTCATACTCTGGAAACACCATATATTTT. It yields the protein CASSPDSYSGNTIYF. The genes are TRBV5-1 and TRBJ1-3; D is uncertain. The CDR3 contains 15 residues. The germline V and J ends were trimmed by 4 bases and 0 bases, with 11 bases remaining between them. Germline values: CDR1 SGHRS, CDR2 YFSETQ.

The V and J genes are TRBV11-2 and TRBJ2-3; a possible D gene is TRBD1 (6 bases). Germline V lookup: CDR1 SGHAT, CDR2 FQNNGV. This CDR3 region has 13 residues. V was clipped by 4 bases and J by 9 bases, with 14 bases between them. CDR3 residues: CASSWNRATTQYF. The CDR3 nucleotides are TGTGCCAGCAGCTGGAACAGGGCCACGACGCAGTATTTT.

This clonotype was counted a few times. The chain has TRBV2 and TRBJ2-3, with 10 bases aligning to TRBD1. Germline-derived CDR1 and CDR2 are SNHLY and FYNNEI. The ends lost 4 bases at V and 2 bases at J; junction bases unmatched: 3. This CDR3 contains 15 residues. CDR3 residues: CASSAGQGITDTQYF. CDR3 bases: TGTGCCAGCAGTGCGGGACAGGGGATCACAGATACGCAGTATTTT.

This clonotype has a handful of counts. V usage is TRBV24-1 and J usage is TRBJ1-5; D uncertain. This CDR3 comprises 14 residues. V gave up 3 bases and J gave up 7 bases, with 12 bases separating them. Germline CDR1 KGHDR, CDR2 SFDVKD. CDR3 region: CATSDTPLGQPQHF. The CDR3 DNA is TGTGCCACCAGTGATACCCCCTTGGGGCAGCCCCAGCATTTT.

This clonotype has a count of ten or more. This chain joins TRBV5-5 and TRBJ2-3, with a weak D call TRBD2 (6 bases). Germline V gene sequence: CDR1 SGHKS, CDR2 YYEKEE (reference sequence). The CDR3 runs to 14 residues. V was cut by 4 bases and J by 4 bases, with 13 bases left in between. This CDR3 is CASSLEWGADTQYF. In DNA form, the CDR3 reads TGTGCCAGCAGCCTAGAGTGGGGGGCAGATACGCAGTATTTT.

This clonotype was detected only a few times. The chain recombines TRBV5-6 with TRBJ2-4; 10 bases match TRBD1. Germline V gene sequence: CDR1 SGHDT, CDR2 YYEEEE. V shed 6 bases, J shed 1 base, and the junction held 10 bases outside the gene matches. This CDR3 is built from 17 residues. The CDR3 bases are TGTGCCAGCAAAGGGACAGGGGAAGAGATGGCCAAAAACATTCAGTACTTC. It is translated as CASKGTGEEMAKNIQYF.

Only a few counts were recorded for this clonotype. The chain links TRBV12-3 or TRBV12-4 to TRBJ1-4; D gene ambiguous. This CDR3 contains 12 residues. V was cut by 0 bases and J by 8 bases, with 4 bases left in between. The CDR3 reads CASSLAGEKLFF. The CDR3 DNA sequence: TGTGCCAGCAGTTTAGCCGGCGAAAAACTGTTTTTT.